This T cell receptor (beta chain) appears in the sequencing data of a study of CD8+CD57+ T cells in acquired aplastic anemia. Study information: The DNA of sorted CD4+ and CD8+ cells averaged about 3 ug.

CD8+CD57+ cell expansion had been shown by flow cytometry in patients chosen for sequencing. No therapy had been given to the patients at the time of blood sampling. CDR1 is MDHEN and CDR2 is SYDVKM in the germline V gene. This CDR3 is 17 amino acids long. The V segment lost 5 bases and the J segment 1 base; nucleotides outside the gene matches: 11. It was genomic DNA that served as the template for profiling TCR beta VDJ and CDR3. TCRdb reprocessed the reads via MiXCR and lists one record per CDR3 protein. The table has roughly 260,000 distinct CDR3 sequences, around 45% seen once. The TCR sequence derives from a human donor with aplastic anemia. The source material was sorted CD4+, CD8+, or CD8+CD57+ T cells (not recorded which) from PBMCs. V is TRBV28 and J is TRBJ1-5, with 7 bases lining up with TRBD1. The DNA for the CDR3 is TGTGCCAGCAGTGCCAATTTACAGGGGCGAAGCAATCAGCCCCAGCATTTT. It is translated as CASSANLQGRSNQPQHF. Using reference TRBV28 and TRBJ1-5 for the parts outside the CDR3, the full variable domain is DVKVTQSSRYLVKRTGEKVFLECVQDMDHENMFWYRQDPGLGLRLIYFSYDVKMKEKGDIPEGYSVSREKKERFSLILESASTNQTSMYLCASSANLQGRSNQPQHFGDGTRLSIL.